This T cell receptor (beta chain) was captured in a study of T-cell reconstitution after alpha-beta-depleted transplantation in children. General study points: T cells produced anew were the main source of T-cell counts and diversity one year after transplant. Several hundred rapidly expanded clones from non-depleted graft cells reportedly supplied alpha-beta T cells about two months post-transplant.

Unique molecular identifiers were used to barcode this TCRbeta library. TCRdb redid the calling of the PCR reads with MiXCR, one entry per CDR3 protein. The repertoire holds more than 100,000 distinct CDR3 sequences, under 25% seen once, with 10% in the top ten. V was clipped by 5 bases and J by 5 bases, with 12 bases between them. The CDR3 sequence is 13 residues long. In germline, CDR1 is LNHNV, CDR2 YYDKDF (reference sequence). Details on this clonotype: The target antigen is unknown.

The chain couples TRBV15 to TRBJ2-5; D unresolved. This receptor was identified in a male patient between 2 and 15 years old who had a stem cell transplant for chronic granulomatous disease, so the T cells may come from the graft donor. The specimen was PBMCs, mostly from graft donor cells, collected 180 days after TCRalphabeta/CD19-depleted stem cell transplant. The CDR3 here is CATSGRVRETQYF. The CDR3 region has the DNA TGTGCCACCAGCGGTAGAGTCAGGGAGACCCAGTACTTC.